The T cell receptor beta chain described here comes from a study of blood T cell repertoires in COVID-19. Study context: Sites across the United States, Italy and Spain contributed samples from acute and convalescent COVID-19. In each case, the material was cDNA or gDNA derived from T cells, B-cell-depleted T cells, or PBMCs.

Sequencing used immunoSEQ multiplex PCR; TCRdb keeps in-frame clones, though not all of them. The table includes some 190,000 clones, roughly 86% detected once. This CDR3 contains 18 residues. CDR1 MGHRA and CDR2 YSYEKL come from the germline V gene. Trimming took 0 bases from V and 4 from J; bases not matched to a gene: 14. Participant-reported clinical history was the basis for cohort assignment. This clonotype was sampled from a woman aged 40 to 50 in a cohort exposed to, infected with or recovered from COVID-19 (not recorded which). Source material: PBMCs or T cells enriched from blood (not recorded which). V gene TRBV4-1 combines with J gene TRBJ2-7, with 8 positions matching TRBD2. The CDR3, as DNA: TGCGCCAGCAGCCAAGAAGAGAATTCGGGGGGGCGCGAATACGAGCAGTACTTC. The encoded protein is CASSQEENSGGREYEQYF.